In its sample, the clone carrying this T cell receptor beta chain was seen once. This entry comes from a study of cytomegalovirus exposure and HLA in healthy donors. The protocol was immunoSEQ multiplex PCR, while the TCRdb copy is restricted to in-frame clones and leaves out a portion. In the table there are about 140,000 clones, around 88% of which are singletons. Germline CDR1 KGHSH, CDR2 LQKENI. The germline V and J ends were trimmed by 0 bases and 2 bases, with 11 bases remaining between them. The CDR3 extends over 17 amino acids. The sequence came from a woman aged 18-30 years in good health and CMV-seropositive. This chain joins TRBV18 and TRBJ1-6; D uncertain. What was sequenced was PBMCs. The DNA for the CDR3 is TGTGCCAGCTCACCACCGAACAGCCGGACCTATAATTCACCCCTCCACTTT. This encodes CASSPPNSRTYNSPLHF. The full variable domain, completed using reference TRBV18 and TRBJ1-6, is NAGVMQNPRHLVRRRGQEARLRCSPMKGHSHVYWYRQLPEEGLKFMVYLQKENIIDESGMPKERFSAEFPKEGPSILRIQQVVRGDSAAYFCASSPPNSRTYNSPLHFGNGTRLTVT.